The rows below give T cell receptor beta chains drawn from one sample of a study of cytomegalovirus exposure and HLA in healthy donors. Profiling relied on immunoSEQ multiplex PCR, and the TCRdb table lists in-frame clones only, not all of them. Here the sample spans over 150,000 clones, roughly 76% being singletons. Sequenced input: PBMCs. The receptors shown here come from a woman aged 45-65 years in good health and CMV-seronegative. The CDR3 runs from the conserved cysteine through the conserved F or W. Each record gives: clone size, V gene, D gene, J gene, CDR3 protein, CDR3 DNA. The D gene is left open where the match is weak. Some rows have no size entry. The others give once, few or many, or a class for an expanded clone.

.,TRBV5-1,TRBD1,TRBJ1-4,CASSSTGGANGKLFF,TGCGCCAGCAGCTCGACAGGGGGCGCGAATGGGAAACTGTTTTTT
.,TRBV7-3,TRBD1,TRBJ1-2,CASSSSSGQGMRGYTF,TGTGCCAGCAGCTCCTCCTCGGGACAGGGGATGAGAGGCTACACCTTC
few,TRBV10-3,TRBD1,TRBJ2-5,CAISATGGGETQYF,TGTGCCATCAGTGCGACAGGGGGCGGAGAGACCCAGTACTTC
.,TRBV11-3,.,TRBJ1-1,CASSLEGGTEAFF,TGTGCCAGCAGCTTAGAGGGGGGCACTGAAGCTTTCTTT
few,TRBV7-2,.,TRBJ1-5,CASSLDGGDLAVF,TGTGCCAGCAGCTTAGACGGGGGGGACCTCGCAGTTTTT
few,TRBV18,.,TRBJ2-1,CASSEKGPYEQFF,TGTGCCAGCTCAGAAAAGGGGCCCTATGAGCAGTTCTTC
once,TRBV28,TRBD1,TRBJ1-1,CASSSPGTGNEEAFF,TGTGCCAGCAGTTCCCCCGGGACAGGGAACGAGGAAGCTTTCTTT
few,TRBV5-4,.,TRBJ2-4,CASSQAFASKNIQYF,TGCGCCAGCAGCCAAGCATTCGCTAGCAAAAACATTCAGTACTTC
once,TRBV19,.,TRBJ2-7,CASSPGISYEQYF,TGTGCCAGTAGTCCAGGGATCTCCTACGAGCAGTACTTC
.,TRBV28,TRBD1,TRBJ1-2,CASSSPGQGAPYGYTF,TGTGCCAGCAGTTCGCCGGGACAGGGGGCGCCTTATGGCTACACCTTC
.,TRBV6-1,.,TRBJ1-2,CASSEAPGLGYGYTF,TGTGCCAGCAGTGAAGCGCCAGGGCTGGGCTATGGCTACACCTTC
.,TRBV5-4,.,TRBJ2-5,CASSLYGSEETQYF,TGTGCCAGCAGCTTGTATGGCAGCGAAGAGACCCAGTACTTC
few,TRBV9,TRBD2,TRBJ2-1,CASSVVPSGPYNEQFF,TGTGCCAGCAGCGTAGTCCCTAGCGGGCCCTACAATGAGCAGTTCTTC
.,TRBV11-2,.,TRBJ1-4,CASSLKGGNEKLFF,TGTGCCAGCAGCTTGAAGGGGGGGAATGAAAAACTGTTTTTT
.,TRBV7-9,TRBD2,TRBJ2-3,CASSLVVRGADTQYF,TGTGCCAGCAGCTTAGTGGTGCGGGGGGCTGATACGCAGTATTTT
.,TRBV7-8,.,TRBJ1-5,CASSPQRGRDQPQHF,TGTGCCAGCAGCCCGCAAAGGGGCCGAGATCAGCCCCAGCATTTT
.,TRBV4-2,TRBD1,TRBJ1-2,CASSQTGGYGYTF,TGTGCCAGCAGCCAAACAGGGGGCTATGGCTACACCTTC
once,TRBV6-5,.,TRBJ2-1,CASRYSSRVSGNEQFF,TGTGCCAGCAGATACAGTTCCAGGGTATCGGGCAATGAGCAGTTCTTC
.,TRBV27,.,TRBJ2-3,CASSLPLLCTDTQYF,TGTGCCAGCAGTTTACCCTTACTCTGCACAGATACGCAGTATTTT
few,TRBV13,TRBD2,TRBJ2-1,CASSLEISGGYNEQFF,TGTGCCAGCAGCTTAGAAATTAGCGGGGGTTACAATGAGCAGTTCTTC
.,TRBV5-1,.,TRBJ1-5,CASSLVPGTQPQHF,TGCGCCAGCAGCTTGGTGCCGGGAACTCAGCCCCAGCATTTT
.,TRBV5-4,.,TRBJ1-2,CASSLRGINYGYTF,TGTGCCAGCAGCTTACGGGGAATTAACTATGGCTACACCTTC
.,TRBV6-5,.,TRBJ1-1,CASSYSGAAGTEAFF,TGTGCCAGCAGTTACTCGGGGGCGGCGGGCACTGAAGCTTTCTTT
.,TRBV14,.,TRBJ2-7,CASSSDTYEQYF,TGTGCCAGCAGTTCCGACACCTACGAGCAGTACTTC
.,TRBV28,TRBD1,TRBJ1-5,CASSLPAGQGNQPQHF,TGTGCCAGCAGTTTACCCGCGGGACAGGGGAATCAGCCCCAGCATTTT
.,TRBV19,TRBD1,TRBJ2-1,CASSKATGDLGEQFF,TGTGCCAGTAGTAAAGCGACAGGGGATCTGGGTGAGCAGTTCTTC
.,TRBV10-3,TRBD2,TRBJ2-5,CAISGIAGEETQYF,TGTGCCATCAGTGGGATAGCGGGAGAAGAGACCCAGTACTTC
.,TRBV9,TRBD1,TRBJ2-1,CASSPETGYRNEQFF,TGTGCCAGCAGCCCAGAGACAGGGTATCGCAATGAGCAGTTCTTC
.,TRBV13,TRBD1,TRBJ1-1,CASSLGDRGFMNTEAFF,TGTGCCAGCAGCTTAGGGGACAGGGGCTTCATGAACACTGAAGCTTTCTTT
once,TRBV19,TRBD1,TRBJ1-5,CTSGTGDSNQPQHF,TGCACATCTGGGACAGGGGATAGCAATCAGCCCCAGCATTTT
.,TRBV15,TRBD1,TRBJ1-6,CATSTRQGLGSPLHF,TGTGCCACCAGCACCAGACAGGGGTTGGGTTCACCCCTCCACTTT
.,TRBV2,TRBD2,TRBJ2-1,CARTTSGSYNEQFF,TGTGCCAGGACGACTAGCGGGAGCTACAATGAGCAGTTCTTC
few,TRBV7-8,.,TRBJ2-5,CASSRRGGGETQYF,TGTGCCAGCAGCCGGAGGGGTGGGGGGGAGACCCAGTACTTC
.,TRBV27,.,TRBJ1-6,CASSPRTGGSSPLHF,TGTGCCAGCAGTCCTCGGACTGGAGGGAGCTCACCCCTCCACTTT
.,TRBV30,TRBD1,TRBJ2-3,CAWAPTGLSTDTQYF,TGTGCCTGGGCCCCGACAGGGCTAAGCACAGATACGCAGTATTTT
.,TRBV7-2,TRBD2,TRBJ2-2,CASSFSGEPGELFF,TGTGCCAGCAGCTTTAGCGGGGAACCCGGGGAGCTGTTTTTT
.,TRBV11-2,TRBD1,TRBJ2-5,CASSFSGQIQETQYF,TGTGCCAGCAGCTTCTCGGGACAGATTCAAGAGACCCAGTACTTC
.,TRBV28,TRBD1,TRBJ2-1,CASSLEGTGSYNEQFF,TGTGCCAGCAGTTTAGAAGGGACAGGATCCTACAATGAGCAGTTCTTC
.,TRBV30,TRBD1,TRBJ1-2,CAWSVSARGRIYGYTF,TGTGCCTGGAGTGTTTCCGCCAGGGGGCGCATCTATGGCTACACCTTC
.,TRBV10-2,.,TRBJ1-2,CASSDEQGRYGYTF,TGCGCCAGCAGCGATGAACAGGGACGGTATGGCTACACCTTC
.,TRBV4-3,.,TRBJ1-1,CASSHPAGSGTEAFF,TGCGCCAGCAGCCACCCGGCGGGGAGTGGCACTGAAGCTTTCTTT